This is a list of T cell receptor beta chains from one sample in a study of control samples from healthy donors and cancer patients. Generated by immunoSEQ multiplex PCR, the TCRdb table keeps only in-frame clones and is missing some. In the table there are roughly 100,000 clones, around nine tenths of which are singletons. Specimen: blood. The receptors were gathered from a man younger than 45 in good health. Each CDR3 is given without its conserved first and last residue.

j_call: TRBJ2-5; v_call: TRBV12-3/TRBV12-4; cdr3_aa: ASSHQETQY
j_call: TRBJ1-1; v_call: TRBV7-9; cdr3_aa: ASSPRRQSNTEAF
j_call: TRBJ1-4; v_call: TRBV9; cdr3_aa: ASTPRAGGEKLF
j_call: TRBJ2-7; v_call: TRBV19; cdr3_aa: ASKGTGAYEQY
j_call: TRBJ1-2; v_call: TRBV11-3; cdr3_aa: ASSLYRGGYT
j_call: TRBJ2-3; v_call: TRBV7-6; cdr3_aa: ASTPNTAYTDTQY
j_call: TRBJ2-1; v_call: TRBV29-1; cdr3_aa: SVDRFGGSGNEQF
j_call: TRBJ2-5; v_call: TRBV28; cdr3_aa: ASSRRDPGRGTQY
j_call: TRBJ1-2; v_call: TRBV7-2; cdr3_aa: ASSLVWTENYGYT
j_call: TRBJ1-5; v_call: TRBV3-1/TRBV3-2; cdr3_aa: ASSPYQGEQPQH
j_call: TRBJ2-5; v_call: TRBV3-1/TRBV3-2; cdr3_aa: ASSQEAETQY
j_call: TRBJ1-6; v_call: TRBV18; cdr3_aa: ASSRQSETTGFSYNSPLH
j_call: TRBJ2-2; v_call: TRBV7-2; cdr3_aa: ASSFGGASRELF
j_call: TRBJ1-2; v_call: TRBV5-1; cdr3_aa: ASSLDGVYGYT
j_call: TRBJ2-7; v_call: TRBV6-2/TRBV6-3; cdr3_aa: ASSFSGRAPYEQY
j_call: TRBJ2-7; v_call: TRBV6-6; cdr3_aa: ASSYAMGQTYEQY
j_call: TRBJ2-1; v_call: TRBV5-1; cdr3_aa: ASSLALVSSGYNEQF
j_call: TRBJ2-3; v_call: TRBV28; cdr3_aa: ASRGPSGIYSSTDTQY
j_call: TRBJ2-1; v_call: TRBV7-3; cdr3_aa: ASSRTSGPYNEQF
j_call: TRBJ1-1; v_call: TRBV18; cdr3_aa: ASSPSQSNTEAF
j_call: TRBJ2-5; v_call: TRBV19; cdr3_aa: ASSTRTQETQY
j_call: TRBJ1-5; v_call: TRBV7-9; cdr3_aa: ASSFGGNQPQH
j_call: TRBJ1-1; v_call: TRBV19; cdr3_aa: ASGSGFLAAF
j_call: TRBJ2-5; v_call: TRBV24-1; cdr3_aa: ATSDQTGGETQY
j_call: TRBJ1-4; v_call: TRBV9; cdr3_aa: ASSPHLTATNEKLF
j_call: TRBJ1-4; v_call: TRBV27; cdr3_aa: ASRNNQGAQGNEKLF
j_call: TRBJ2-7; v_call: TRBV19; cdr3_aa: ASSISGGGAYEQY
j_call: TRBJ2-7; v_call: TRBV15; cdr3_aa: ATTHPDRDYHEQY
j_call: TRBJ2-3; v_call: TRBV5-1; cdr3_aa: ASSLGPTGEVGADTQY
j_call: TRBJ2-7; v_call: TRBV6-1; cdr3_aa: ASSEISEQY
j_call: TRBJ2-7; v_call: TRBV5-1; cdr3_aa: ASSLAGQGARVYEQY
j_call: TRBJ1-1; v_call: TRBV3-1/TRBV3-2; cdr3_aa: ASSQGLGRSTEAF
j_call: TRBJ2-3; v_call: TRBV27; cdr3_aa: ASSPRPADSRTDTQY
j_call: TRBJ2-7; v_call: TRBV11-3; cdr3_aa: ASSRSGATQAYEQY
j_call: TRBJ2-7; v_call: TRBV5-1; cdr3_aa: ASSTGSYEQY
j_call: TRBJ2-5; v_call: TRBV29-1; cdr3_aa: SVEDRQGPGETQY
j_call: TRBJ2-7; v_call: TRBV21-1; cdr3_aa: ASSKARAPRSAGGSYEQY
j_call: TRBJ2-5; v_call: TRBV7-3; cdr3_aa: ASSLTGLQGETQY
j_call: TRBJ2-1; v_call: TRBV5-1; cdr3_aa: ASSLGQGTAYNEQF
j_call: TRBJ2-1; v_call: TRBV28; cdr3_aa: ASRQGRNEQF
j_call: TRBJ2-7; v_call: TRBV4-1; cdr3_aa: ASSPGGGLWNEQY
j_call: TRBJ2-1; v_call: TRBV30; cdr3_aa: AWSRGTSGSSYNEQF
j_call: TRBJ2-1; v_call: TRBV24-1; cdr3_aa: ACGTSGTYNEQF
j_call: TRBJ2-7; v_call: TRBV7-8; cdr3_aa: ASEQGWEQY
j_call: TRBJ1-1; v_call: TRBV9; cdr3_aa: ASSARWNTEAF
j_call: TRBJ1-1; v_call: TRBV29-1; cdr3_aa: SVTGFDGTEAF
j_call: TRBJ2-7; v_call: TRBV11-2; cdr3_aa: ASSFREESQGSGQY
j_call: TRBJ2-7; v_call: TRBV9; cdr3_aa: ASSVGLGASGLYEQY
j_call: TRBJ2-3; v_call: TRBV4-1; cdr3_aa: ASSQVKGAGGPESTDTQY
j_call: TRBJ2-7; v_call: TRBV18; cdr3_aa: ASSPGVGIGHLSYEQY
j_call: TRBJ1-2; v_call: TRBV7-9; cdr3_aa: ASSSGQGNAGYT
j_call: TRBJ2-7; v_call: TRBV13; cdr3_aa: ASSLGTFDEQY
j_call: TRBJ2-1; v_call: TRBV4-2; cdr3_aa: ASSRGLAGGSYNEQF
j_call: TRBJ2-7; v_call: TRBV15; cdr3_aa: ATSREGGGDYEQY
j_call: TRBJ1-2; v_call: TRBV9; cdr3_aa: ASSASGGYT